Below are 32 T cell receptor beta chains sequenced from a single sample in a study of tumor-infiltrating lymphocytes in primary liver carcinoma. The blood RNA (from unsorted whole blood) was obtained, and germline DNA was also extracted. A primer matching the constant region was used to make TCR beta cDNA from approximately 0.45 ug of total RNA. Slightly modified ARM-PCR with three nested multiplex PCR rounds yielded TCR beta libraries. Investigators reported that the first two PCR rounds, at 10 cycles each, used TRBV1-TRBV30 forward primers with a C-beta reverse primer. Using its own MiXCR run on the multiplex PCR reads, TCRdb lists one record per CDR3 protein. Of hundreds of thousands of distinct CDR3 sequences listed, about 60% are singletons. Sequenced sample: peripheral blood. The receptors shown here come from a man aged 40-50 years with primary liver carcinoma and hepatitis B virus infection.

With regard to this clonotype: A much larger clone lies a single base off, so this may be a read error. The gene calls are TRBV12-3 or TRBV12-4 and TRBJ1-2; 9 nucleotides align to TRBD1. The length of the CDR3 is 16 residues. The CDR3 protein is CASSFLYRGPDYVYTF. For the CDR3, the DNA is TGTGCCAGCAGTTTCCTCTACAGGGGGCCAGACTATGTCTACACCTTC.

The rearrangement uses TRBV5-1 and TRBJ2-7; D is possibly TRBD2 (5 bases). The CDR3 sequence is 15 residues long. V gave up 0 bases and J gave up 0 bases, with 10 bases separating them. Germline V CDR1 and CDR2: SGHRS, YFSETQ. CDR3 loop: CASSLASGFSYEQYF. CDR3 sequence (DNA): TGCGCCAGCAGCTTGGCGAGCGGTTTCTCCTACGAGCAGTACTTC.

Turning to this clonotype: A much larger clone lies one base from this, so it may be a read error. V is TRBV6-5 and J is TRBJ1-1; the D gene is possibly TRBD1 (5 bases). The germline CDR1 and CDR2 sequences are MNHEY and SVGAGI. The CDR3 has 18 amino acids. CDR3 in DNA: TGTGCCAGCAGTCTCTTACGACGGGGGACCCAAATGAACGCTGAAGCTTTCTTT. It specifies CASSLLRRGTQMNAEAFF.

Comments on this clonotype: With a much larger clone just one base away, this may be a read error. V gene TRBV12-3 or TRBV12-4 combines with J gene TRBJ2-5; perhaps TRBD2 as D (5 bases). The length of the CDR3 is 15 residues. The CDR3 sequence is CVTAETPAVQETQYF. The DNA for the CDR3 is TGTGTCACCGCTGAGACCCCAGCGGTACAAGAGACCCAGTACTTC.

The rearrangement uses TRBV29-1 and TRBJ2-7, with TRBD2 matching over 7 bases. The CDR3 has 13 residues. The germline V gene has CDR1 SQVTM and CDR2 ANQGSEA. This CDR3 is CNVQSRGGREQYF. The CDR3, as DNA: TGCAACGTCCAATCGAGGGGAGGGCGCGAGCAGTACTTC.

This chain joins TRBV13 and TRBJ2-7; D possibly uses TRBD1 or TRBD2 (5 bases each). Germline CDR1 and CDR2: PRHDT and FYEKMQ (reference sequence). V was pared by 3 bases and J by 3 bases, with 12 bases between. The CDR3 extends over 14 amino acids. CDR3 residues: CASSFGTADYEQYF. Written as DNA, the CDR3 is TGTGCCAGCAGCTTTGGGACGGCGGACTACGAGCAGTACTTC. Full variable domain (outside the CDR3, taken from reference TRBV13 and TRBJ2-7): AAGVIQSPRHLIKEKRETATLKCYPIPRHDTVYWYQQGPGQDPQFLISFYEKMQSDKGSIPDRFSAQQFSDYHSELNMSSLELGDSALYFCASSFGTADYEQYFGPGTRLTVT.

The chain links TRBV5-5 to TRBJ2-1; D not resolved. The V end was cut by 2 bases, the J end by 9 bases, with 12 bases between. The length of the CDR3 is 13 residues. Germline V gene lookup returns CDR1 SGHKS and CDR2 YYEKEE (reference sequence). CDR3 DNA sequence: TGTGCCAGCAGCTTTTTTCGGTACTTTGAGCAGTTCTTC. This sequence encodes CASSFFRYFEQFF.

This clonotype came up once. A much bigger clone sits one base away, suggesting this may be a read error. This chain links TRBV29-1 with TRBJ2-3; 12 positions match TRBD2. The CDR3 contains 15 residues. Germline loops: CDR1 SQVTM, CDR2 ANQGSEA. Unmatched junction bases numbered 5, after V lost 5 bases and J lost 2 bases. CDR3 amino acids: CSVPLAGGPTDTQYF. The CDR3 DNA sequence: TGCAGCGTTCCTCTAGCGGGAGGGCCCACAGATACGCAGTATTTT.

Points on this clonotype: Since a much larger clone is just one base distant, this may be a read error. The J gene is TRBJ2-7, the V gene TRBV6-6; D not certain. The CDR3 totals 11 residues. With 7 bases removed from V and 7 bases from J, the gap between germline ends came to 11 bases. Germline loops: CDR1 MNHNY, CDR2 SVGAGI (reference sequence). CDR3 coding DNA: TGTGCCAGCAATTATATGGGTGAGCAGTACTTC. This translates into CASNYMGEQYF.

The table lists this clonotype with a count of one. The chain is built from TRBV4-1 and TRBJ2-2; 9 positions agree with TRBD2. J was trimmed by 1 base and V by 3 bases; bases with no gene match: 6. The V gene's germline CDR1 is MGHRA and CDR2 YSYEKL. The CDR3 covers 17 residues. The CDR3 loop reads CASSHPASGVNTGELFF. In DNA form, the CDR3 reads TGCGCCAGCAGCCACCCCGCTAGCGGGGTGAACACCGGGGAGCTGTTTTTT.

This clonotype turned up a few times. The chain employs TRBV7-9 and TRBJ2-1, with TRBD2 matching over 7 bases. The CDR3 is 14 residues long. Germline CDR1 SEHNR, CDR2 FQNEAQ (reference sequence). After removal of 4 bases from V and 6 bases from J, the junction contained 6 bases not matched to a gene. CDR3 protein: CASSSKGLINEQFF. As DNA, the CDR3 is TGTGCCAGCAGCTCAAAGGGACTAATCAATGAGCAGTTCTTC.

Comments on this clonotype: This could be a read error, since a much larger clone is one nucleotide away. The CDR3 does not close with the conserved phenylalanine or tryptophan, likely indicating a read error. This rearrangement joins TRBV4-1 to TRBJ1-2; D possibly corresponds to TRBD1 (6 bases). V was trimmed by 3 bases and J by 6 bases, leaving 20 bases between them. In germline, CDR1 is MGHRA, CDR2 YSYEKL. The CDR3 has 16 residues. CDR3 in amino acids: CASSQFDSQGWHGYTL. The CDR3 DNA reads TGCGCCAGCAGCCAGTTCGATTCACAGGGATGGCATGGCTACACCTTA.

The chain couples TRBV4-1 to TRBJ2-3; no clear D gene. The CDR3 runs to 17 residues. CDR1 MGHRA and CDR2 YSYEKL come from the germline V gene. Trimming shortened V by 4 bases and J by 3 bases, and 20 bases separated the two germline ends. In nucleotides, the CDR3 is TGCGCCAGCAGCCTCGGCACAAGGTGTTTTGCAACAGATACGCAGTATTTT. As protein: CASSLGTRCFATDTQYF.

This clonotype appeared a few times. An end of the junction differs from the germline gene, which may be a read error. This chain connects TRBV6-6 to TRBJ2-7; perhaps TRBD1 as D (6 bases). The CDR3 covers 15 residues. Per germline, CDR1 MNHNY and CDR2 SVGAGI (reference sequence). CDR3 nucleotide sequence: TGTGCCAGCAGTTCATCTAGACAGGACTCCAACGAGCAGTACTTC. Translated: CASSSSRQDSNEQYF.

V usage is TRBV19 and J usage is TRBJ1-5; D not certain. CDR3 length equals 15 residues. Germline V gene lookup returns CDR1 LNHDA and CDR2 SQIVND (reference sequence). V lost 2 bases to trimming and J lost 2 bases, with 10 bases between them. CDR3 residues: CASSITGGGNQPQHF. In nucleotides, the CDR3 is TGTGCCAGTAGTATAACGGGAGGTGGCAATCAGCCCCAGCATTTT.

Worth noting for this clonotype: Its ends do not fully match the called genes, so a read error is possible. The chain carries TRBV4-2 and TRBJ2-5, with D unclear. The length of the CDR3 is 11 residues. The germline CDR1 and CDR2 sequences are LGHNA and YNFKEQ. This chain's CDR3 is CASSQQESQCF. The CDR3 coding sequence is TGTGCCAGCAGCCAACAAGAGAGCCAGTGCTTC.

As DNA, the CDR3 is TGTGCCAGCGAGGGAGGGAGCGCGAATAGCTACACCTTC. Its protein product is CASEGGSANSYTF. V gene TRBV12-3 or TRBV12-4 combines with J gene TRBJ1-2; D gene unclear. Trimming removed 8 bases from V and 9 bases from J, with 19 bases in between. The CDR3 is made up of 13 amino acids.

This chain connects TRBV20-1 to TRBJ2-1, with 13 bases identical to TRBD2. Germline CDR1 reads DFQATT; CDR2 reads SNEGSKA (reference sequence). J gave up 6 bases and V 1 base, and 12 bases lay outside the gene matches. This CDR3 is built from 18 residues. CDR3: CSARGGQRTSGRTNEQFF. For the CDR3, the DNA is TGCAGTGCTAGAGGAGGCCAGAGGACTAGCGGGAGAACCAATGAGCAGTTCTTC.

Remarks on this clonotype: Being one base from a much bigger clone, this may be a read error. V and J are TRBV6-5 and TRBJ2-1, with D possibly TRBD2 on 6 matching bases. CDR1 is MNHEY and CDR2 is SVGAGI in the germline V gene. The CDR3 loop spans 13 amino acids. The CDR3 spells CAGSYSPGDEQFF. DNA of the CDR3: TGTGCCGGCAGTTACTCTCCGGGGGATGAGCAGTTCTTC.

A word on this clonotype: One junction end disagrees with the germline gene, perhaps due to a read error. The chain combines TRBV11-2 with TRBJ2-7; D may be TRBD2 (6 bases). The CDR3 length is 14 residues. CDR1 SGHAT and CDR2 FQNNGV come from the germline V gene. The CDR3 bases are TGTGCCAGCAGACTTTCTTGCGGGACCTACGACCAGTACTTC. Translating gives CASRLSCGTYDQYF.

This clonotype was detected many times. The J gene is TRBJ2-4, the V gene TRBV6-6, with TRBD2 matching over 8 bases. Unmatched junction bases numbered 8, after V lost 10 bases and J lost 6 bases. The CDR3 is 13 amino acids. The germline V gene has CDR1 MNHNY and CDR2 SVGAGI (reference sequence). The CDR3 coding sequence is TGTGCCACCCAGCGGGAGAGCGGAAACATTCAGTACTTC. Translating gives CATQRESGNIQYF.

This clonotype showed up many times. This chain joins TRBV12-3 or TRBV12-4 and TRBJ1-4, with D possibly TRBD1 on 6 matching bases. Deletions cut 2 bases from V and 8 bases from J, with 21 bases between. This CDR3 region has 17 residues. Here the CDR3 reads CASSLIQGRASGEKLFF. As DNA, the CDR3 is TGTGCCAGCAGTTTAATCCAGGGGAGGGCTTCTGGGGAAAAACTGTTTTTT.

Details on this clonotype: A junction boundary mismatches the germline segment, possibly from a read error. This chain connects TRBV12-3 or TRBV12-4 to TRBJ2-7, with D perhaps matching TRBD2 (5 bases). The CDR3 has 15 residues. CDR3: CASSFGLGVSYGQYF. The DNA for the CDR3 is TGTGCCAGCAGTTTTGGACTGGGCGTCTCCTACGGGCAGTACTTC.

The rearrangement joins TRBV28 to TRBJ2-7; D might be TRBD1 or TRBD2, each matching 5 bases. Germline assignment: CDR1 MDHEN and CDR2 SYDVKM. Trimming cost V 6 bases and J 0 bases, with 9 bases left between them. The CDR3 covers 13 residues. The DNA of the CDR3 is TGTGCCAGCAGATGGGGGTCCTCCTACGAGCAGTACTTC. This gives the protein CASRWGSSYEQYF.

Concerning this clonotype itself: This may stem from a read error, because a much larger clone lies one nucleotide away. V is TRBV29-1 and J is TRBJ2-3; D not resolved. The CDR3 length is 15 residues. Trimming pared 7 bases from V and 0 bases from J, leaving 17 bases between. Germline CDR1 reads SQVTM; CDR2 reads ANQGSEA. The CDR3 DNA follows: TGCAGCGCCTCTACCATGGCGGTGAGCACAGATACGCAGTATTTT. Amino acid sequence: CSASTMAVSTDTQYF.

Worth noting for this clonotype: An end of the junction does not agree with germline; a read error may underlie this. This sequence joins TRBV12-3 or TRBV12-4 and TRBJ2-7; no firm D call. This CDR3 region has 14 residues. CDR3 amino acids: CASSPTGSTYEEYF. The CDR3 bases are TGTGCCAGCAGTCCGACCGGAAGTACCTACGAGGAGTACTTC.

This clonotype was observed a few times. The CDR3 DNA follows: TGTGCCAGCCTCACTAGCGGGAGTGATACGCAGTATTTT. It specifies CASLTSGSDTQYF. The rearrangement uses TRBV6-2 or TRBV6-3 and TRBJ2-3, with 11 nucleotides matching TRBD2. The germline gives CDR1 MNHEY, CDR2 SVGEGT. CDR3 length equals 13 residues. V shed 8 bases, J shed 6 bases, and the junction held 4 bases outside the gene matches.

This clonotype was recorded many times. The rearrangement links TRBV14 to TRBJ2-3; 9 bases match TRBD2. This CDR3 has 17 amino acids. V lost 3 bases, J lost 2 bases, and 9 bases stayed unmatched. CDR1 SGHDN and CDR2 FVKESK come from the germline V gene. The CDR3 sequence: CASSHWSGRPFTDTQYF. The CDR3 bases are TGTGCCAGCAGCCATTGGAGCGGGAGGCCCTTCACAGATACGCAGTATTTT.

For this clonotype: One junction end does not reproduce the germline sequence, and a read error may be involved. The J gene is TRBJ2-5, the V gene TRBV30, with 12 nucleotides matching TRBD1. Germline V gene sequence: CDR1 GTSNPN, CDR2 SVGIG (reference sequence). This CDR3 spans 16 amino acids. CDR3 DNA: TGTGCCTGGAGAGCCAACCGGGACAGGGGGCGGGAGACTCAGTACTTC. Translating gives CAWRANRDRGRETQYF.

This clonotype appeared many times. The chain links TRBV12-3 or TRBV12-4 to TRBJ2-7; TRBD2 is a possible D gene (6 bases). V shed 6 bases and J shed 5 bases, with 11 bases lying between them. There are 12 residues in the CDR3. CDR3 sequence: CASRGSGDEQYF. The CDR3 DNA reads TGTGCCAGCAGGGGCTCGGGAGACGAGCAGTACTTC.

The chain couples TRBV28 to TRBJ1-5; 8 bases are shared with TRBD1. J was trimmed by 6 bases and V by 5 bases; bases with no gene match: 6. Germline CDR1 MDHEN, CDR2 SYDVKM. The CDR3 extends over 14 amino acids. The CDR3, as DNA: TGTGCCAGCAGTATTACAGGGGGTCGTCAGCCCCAGCATTTT. Its protein product is CASSITGGRQPQHF. The complete variable domain, with remaining parts taken from reference TRBV28 and TRBJ1-5, reads DVKVTQSSRYLVKRTGEKVFLECVQDMDHENMFWYRQDPGLGLRLIYFSYDVKMKEKGDIPEGYSVSREKKERFSLILESASTNQTSMYLCASSITGGRQPQHFGDGTRLSIL.

Turning to this clonotype: With a much larger clone just one base away, this may be a read error. The V call is TRBV6-2 or TRBV6-3, the J call TRBJ2-5; D might be TRBD1 (6 bases). V was clipped by 4 bases and J by 3 bases, with 12 bases between them. The germline gives CDR1 MNHEY, CDR2 SVGEGT. This CDR3 comprises 14 residues. The CDR3 protein is CASSSRGYEETQYF. DNA for the CDR3: TGTGCCAGCAGTTCTAGGGGGTACGAAGAGACCCAGTACTTC.